This note documents a single T cell receptor beta chain sequence. Sample-barcoded 5' priming and a J-beta primer mix drove a second PCR of about 6 to 12 cycles. The template-switch adaptor was a 5' adaptor with 12 random nucleotides. It tagged each cDNA molecule. Each sample yielded at least 2.5 million CDR3-containing paired-end reads. TCRdb independently ran MiXCR on the 5' RACE reads; one entry per CDR3 protein. The sample consists of around 2 million distinct CDR3 sequences, about two fifths of them appearing once. This sample is drawn from a study of blood T cells in healthy people across ages. Individuals who donated were healthy Caucasians from Russia aged about 6 to 90. No fewer than 6 million PBMCs went into each sample. Sequencing used blood. The clonotype comes from a human donor in good health.

CDR3 DNA: TGCAGTCCCTTGGTTAGCGGGGTCCGGGACGAGCAGTACTTC. This codes for CSPLVSGVRDEQYF. The J gene is TRBJ2-7, the V gene TRBV20-1; TRBD2 agrees at 8 bases. The junction had 14 bases not matched to a gene; V was cut back by 8 bases and J by 5 bases. The CDR3 extends over 14 amino acids. Germline CDR1 reads DFQATT; CDR2 reads SNEGSKA (reference sequence).